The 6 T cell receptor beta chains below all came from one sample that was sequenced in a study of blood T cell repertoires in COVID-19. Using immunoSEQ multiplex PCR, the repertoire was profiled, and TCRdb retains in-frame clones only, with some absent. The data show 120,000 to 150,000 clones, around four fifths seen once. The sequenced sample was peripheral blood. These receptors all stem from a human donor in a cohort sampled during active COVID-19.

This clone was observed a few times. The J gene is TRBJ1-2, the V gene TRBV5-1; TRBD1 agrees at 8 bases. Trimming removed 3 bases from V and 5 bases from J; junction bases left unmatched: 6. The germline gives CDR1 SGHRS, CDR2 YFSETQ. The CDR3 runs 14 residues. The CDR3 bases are TGCGCCAGCAGCTCTCCGGGACAGGTTTATGGCTACACCTTC. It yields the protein CASSSPGQVYGYTF. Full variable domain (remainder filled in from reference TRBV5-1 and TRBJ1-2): KAGVTQTPRYLIKTRGQQVTLSCSPISGHRSVSWYQQTPGQGLQFLFEYFSETQRNKGNFPGRFSGRQFSNSRSEMNVSTLELGDSALYLCASSSPGQVYGYTFGSGTRLTVV.

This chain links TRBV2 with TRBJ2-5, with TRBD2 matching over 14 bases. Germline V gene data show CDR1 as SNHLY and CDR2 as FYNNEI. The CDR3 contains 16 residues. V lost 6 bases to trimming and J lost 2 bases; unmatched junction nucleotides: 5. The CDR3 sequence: CASRGTSGGKQETQYF. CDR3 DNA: TGTGCCAGCAGGGGGACTAGCGGGGGTAAACAAGAGACCCAGTACTTC.

The CDR3 DNA reads as TGTGCCAGCAGTGAGGTTTGGGACAGCCCCTACGAGCAGTACTTC. This translates into CASSEVWDSPYEQYF. The rearrangement uses TRBV6-1 and TRBJ2-7, with 7 nucleotides matching TRBD1. The germline V gene encodes CDR1 MNHNS and CDR2 SASEGT. Trimming cost V 3 bases and J 2 bases; bases outside gene matches: 7. This CDR3 region has 15 residues.

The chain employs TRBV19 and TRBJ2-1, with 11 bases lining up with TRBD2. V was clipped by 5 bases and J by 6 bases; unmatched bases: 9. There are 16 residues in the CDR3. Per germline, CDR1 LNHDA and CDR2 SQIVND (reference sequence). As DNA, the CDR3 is TGTGCCAGTAGTTTTAGACTAGCGGGGATCGTCAATGAGCAGTTCTTC. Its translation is CASSFRLAGIVNEQFF. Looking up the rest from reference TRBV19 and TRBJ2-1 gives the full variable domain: DGGITQSPKYLFRKEGQNVTLSCEQNLNHDAMYWYRQDPGQGLRLIYYSQIVNDFQKGDIAEGYSVSREKKESFPLTVTSAQKNPTAFYLCASSFRLAGIVNEQFFGPGTRLTVL.

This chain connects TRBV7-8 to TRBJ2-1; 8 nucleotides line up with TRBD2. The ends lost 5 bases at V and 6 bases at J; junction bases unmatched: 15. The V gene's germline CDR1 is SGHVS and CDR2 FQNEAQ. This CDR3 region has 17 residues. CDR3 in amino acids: CASSLRGGGGPINEQFF. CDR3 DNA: TGTGCCAGCAGCCTCCGTGGAGGCGGGGGGCCGATCAATGAGCAGTTCTTC.

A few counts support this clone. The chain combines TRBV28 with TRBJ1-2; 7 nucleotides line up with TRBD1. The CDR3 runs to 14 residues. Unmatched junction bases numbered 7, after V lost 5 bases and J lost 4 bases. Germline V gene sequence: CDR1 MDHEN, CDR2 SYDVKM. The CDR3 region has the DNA TGTGCCAGCAGTATCACAGGGGAAGTCTATGGCTACACCTTC. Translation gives CASSITGEVYGYTF.